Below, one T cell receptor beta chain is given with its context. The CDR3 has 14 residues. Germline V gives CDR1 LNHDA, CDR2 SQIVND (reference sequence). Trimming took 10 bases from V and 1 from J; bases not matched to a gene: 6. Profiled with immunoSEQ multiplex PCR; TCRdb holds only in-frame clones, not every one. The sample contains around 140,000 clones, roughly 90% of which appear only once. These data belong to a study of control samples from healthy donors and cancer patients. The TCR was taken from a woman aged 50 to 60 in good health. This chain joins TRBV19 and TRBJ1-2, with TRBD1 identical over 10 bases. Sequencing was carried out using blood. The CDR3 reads CATRQGAGNYGYTF. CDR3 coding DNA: TGTGCCACAAGACAGGGGGCGGGTAACTATGGCTACACCTTC.